One and the same sample provided the 27 T cell receptor beta chains below, sequenced in a study of blood T cell repertoires in COVID-19 (dated by TCRdb to 2018 to 2021). Libraries came from the immunoSEQ multiplex PCR assay. The source is immuneACCESS, and TCRdb retained only in-frame sequences with V and J called. Part of the clones is not carried over; for the studies checked, unresolved V genes explain less than half of this, and the remainder is unexplained. Counted in this sample were about 65,000 clones; around 83% of them appeared once. The biggest ten clones account for 9.5% to 13% of the sample. The sample comprised peripheral blood. All receptors derive from a man over 45 with COVID-19, enrolled during active disease.

The chain combines TRBV7-3 with TRBJ2-3, with no clear D. The germline CDR1 and CDR2 sequences are SGHTA and FQGTGA. This CDR3 has 13 amino acids. With 5 bases removed from V and 1 base from J, the gap between germline ends came to 7 bases. The CDR3 DNA reads TGTGCCAGCAGCCTTGGAGGCACAGATACGCAGTATTTT. Protein product: CASSLGGTDTQYF.

The chain recombines TRBV9 with TRBJ2-3, with TRBD2 matching 7 bases. The CDR3 totals 12 residues. V trimming: 4 bases; J trimming: 8 bases; junction bases outside the gene matches: 4. CDR1 is SGDLS and CDR2 is YYNGEE in the germline V gene. The CDR3 sequence is CASSRGGSTQYF. CDR3 DNA: TGTGCCAGCAGCCGGGGAGGGTCTACGCAGTATTTT.

The rearrangement links TRBV6-5 to TRBJ1-3, with D maybe TRBD1 (6 bases). The CDR3 consists of 14 residues. The V and J ends lost 5 bases and 3 bases respectively, with 11 bases between them. The germline V gene has CDR1 MNHEY and CDR2 SVGAGI. The CDR3 coding sequence is TGTGCCAGCAGTCGCCAGGGGTATGGAAACACCATATATTTT. It translates to CASSRQGYGNTIYF.

The chain has TRBV5-5 and TRBJ1-2, with D tentatively TRBD1 (6 bases). Germline V gene sequence: CDR1 SGHKS, CDR2 YYEKEE (reference sequence). The CDR3 runs to 16 residues. The V end lost 4 bases, the J end lost 0 bases, and 16 bases lay between the germline ends. The CDR3 reads CASSLWAGQTNYGYTF. The CDR3 DNA is TGTGCCAGCAGCCTCTGGGCCGGACAGACTAACTATGGCTACACCTTC.

The V call is TRBV11-3, the J call TRBJ2-7, with TRBD2 matching 7 bases. Looked up from germline, CDR1 is SGHNT and CDR2 is YENEEA. Trimming removed 5 bases from V and 1 base from J; junction bases left unmatched: 5. The CDR3 extends over 14 amino acids. The DNA of the CDR3 is TGTGCCAGCAGCCCGTCGGGGGGTTCCTACGAGCAGTACTTC. As protein: CASSPSGGSYEQYF.

The chain combines TRBV6-4 with TRBJ2-3, with D perhaps TRBD1 (6 bases). Germline-derived CDR1 and CDR2 are MRHNA and SNTAGT. V was trimmed by 0 bases and J by 0 bases, leaving 7 bases between them. The CDR3 sequence is 15 residues long. The CDR3 nucleotides read TGTGCCAGCAGTGACTCGGGGGCTAGCACAGATACGCAGTATTTT. It translates to CASSDSGASTDTQYF.

The gene calls are TRBV30 and TRBJ2-3, with no clear D. The V gene lost 2 bases and the J gene lost 2 bases, with 8 bases spanning the gap. CDR3 size: 13 residues. CDR1 is GTSNPN and CDR2 is SVGIG in the germline V gene (reference sequence). DNA of the CDR3: TGTGCCTGGAGTCCCGAGGTCACAGATACGCAGTATTTT. Translation: CAWSPEVTDTQYF.

This clone occurred a few times. V gene TRBV20-1 combines with J gene TRBJ2-3; no clear D. This CDR3 region has 11 residues. In germline, CDR1 is DFQATT, CDR2 SNEGSKA (reference sequence). The ends were cut back, 6 bases at V and 4 bases at J, with 8 bases in the middle. The DNA for the CDR3 is TGCAGTGCAGTACTCGCAGATACGCAGTATTTT. This sequence encodes CSAVLADTQYF.

The chain combines TRBV7-2 with TRBJ2-3; no clear D gene. CDR1 and CDR2 (germline): SGHTA, FQGNSA. V was pared by 6 bases and J by 0 bases, with 16 bases between. The CDR3 is 16 amino acids. The CDR3 reads CASSTIRLTSTDTQYF. The DNA of the CDR3 is TGTGCCAGCAGTACTATACGGCTAACTAGCACAGATACGCAGTATTTT. The entire variable domain, with the rest obtained from reference TRBV7-2 and TRBJ2-3, is as follows: GAGVSQSPSNKVTEKGKDVELRCDPISGHTALYWYRQSLGQGLEFLIYFQGNSAPDKSGLPSDRFSAERTGGSVSTLTIQRTQQEDSAVYLCASSTIRLTSTDTQYFGPGTRLTVL.

This chain connects TRBV28 to TRBJ1-4; 7 positions agree with TRBD1. With V trimmed by 6 bases and J by 8 bases, 12 bases remained unmatched. Germline lookup yields CDR1 MDHEN and CDR2 SYDVKM. This CDR3 comprises 15 residues. CDR3 loop: CASSQLQGIGEKLFF. In DNA form, the CDR3 reads TGTGCCAGCAGCCAACTACAGGGGATTGGAGAAAAACTGTTTTTT.

Only one count was recorded for this clone. This chain joins TRBV4-1 and TRBJ2-2; D unresolved. Germline V lookup: CDR1 MGHRA, CDR2 YSYEKL. V lost 1 base and J lost 2, with 11 bases in between. This CDR3 is 16 amino acids long. DNA of the CDR3: TGCGCCAGCAGCCAAGGGAATAGCCCAAACACCGGGGAGCTGTTTTTT. It yields the protein CASSQGNSPNTGELFF.

This clone was seen once. As DNA, the CDR3 is TGTGCCAGCAGACAGAGTGGGTCCAAGGAAAAACTGTTTTTT. This translates into CASRQSGSKEKLFF. This sequence joins TRBV11-2 and TRBJ1-4; unclear D gene. The CDR3 covers 14 residues. Germline V lookup: CDR1 SGHAT, CDR2 FQNNGV. The V and J ends lost 6 bases and 8 bases respectively, with 16 bases between them.

The chain has TRBV25-1 and TRBJ2-3; 8 bases fit TRBD1. J gave up 12 bases and V 2 bases, and 1 base lay outside the gene matches. Germline-derived CDR1 and CDR2 are MGHDK and SYGVNS. CDR3 length: 11 residues. In DNA form, the CDR3 reads TGTGCCAGCAGTGAAGGACAGGGTCAGTATTTT. It is translated as CASSEGQGQYF. The full variable domain, rest sourced from reference TRBV25-1 and TRBJ2-3, is EADIYQTPRYLVIGTGKKITLECSQTMGHDKMYWYQQDPGMELHLIHYSYGVNSTEKGDLSSESTVSRIRTEHFPLTLESARPSHTSQYLCASSEGQGQYFGPGTRLTVL.

The J gene is TRBJ2-6, the V gene TRBV2; D possibly corresponds to TRBD2 (6 bases). Trimming stripped 5 bases from V and 3 bases from J, with 17 bases between. Germline CDR1 is SNHLY and CDR2 is FYNNEI. CDR3 size: 17 residues. CDR3 protein: CASSLKQEGYGANVLTF. The DNA for the CDR3 is TGTGCCAGCAGTTTAAAGCAGGAGGGCTATGGGGCCAACGTCCTGACTTTC.

The V and J genes are TRBV5-5 and TRBJ2-7, with 10 bases fitting TRBD1. Germline loops: CDR1 SGHKS, CDR2 YYEKEE (reference sequence). The CDR3 runs 15 residues. Trimming cost V 4 bases and J 2 bases; bases outside gene matches: 6. This chain's CDR3 is CASSLTGTGAYEQYF. The CDR3 region has the DNA TGTGCCAGCAGCCTCACCGGGACAGGGGCCTACGAGCAGTACTTC.

The genes are TRBV7-9 and TRBJ2-2; 8 bases map to TRBD2. The CDR3 runs 15 residues. Germline CDR1 and CDR2: SEHNR and FQNEAQ (reference sequence). J gave up 4 bases and V 2 bases, and 3 bases lay outside the gene matches. Here the CDR3 reads CASSLSGSGTGELFF. The CDR3 DNA reads as TGTGCCAGCAGCTTAAGCGGGAGTGGCACCGGGGAGCTGTTTTTT.

The chain is built from TRBV9 and TRBJ2-1; tentative D call: TRBD2 (5 bases). V lost 4 bases to trimming and J lost 4 bases, with 15 bases between them. Germline values: CDR1 SGDLS, CDR2 YYNGEE. This CDR3 is 15 amino acids long. Here the CDR3 reads CASSPASGPYNEQFF. DNA of the CDR3: TGTGCCAGCAGCCCGGCCAGCGGTCCGTACAATGAGCAGTTCTTC.

This clone was counted once. The chain couples TRBV30 to TRBJ1-2; D perhaps matches TRBD1 (6 bases). This CDR3 contains 12 residues. V dropped 1 base and J dropped 6 bases, with 9 bases sitting between them. The germline V gene has CDR1 GTSNPN and CDR2 SVGIG (reference sequence). For the CDR3, the DNA is TGTGCCTGGAGTGAGGGGGTCGATGGCTACACCTTC. Encoded protein: CAWSEGVDGYTF.

The genes are TRBV19 and TRBJ1-2, with TRBD1 as a possible D gene (5 bases). There are 16 residues in the CDR3. Germline values: CDR1 LNHDA, CDR2 SQIVND (reference sequence). V dropped 3 bases and J dropped 4 bases, with 18 bases sitting between them. CDR3 sequence: CASSMGGPYRSYGYTF. The CDR3 bases are TGTGCCAGTAGTATGGGGGGACCGTACCGCTCCTATGGCTACACCTTC.

The chain combines TRBV6-2 or TRBV6-3 with TRBJ2-7; 8 nucleotides align to TRBD1. The CDR3 is 16 residues long. Germline CDR1 and CDR2: MNHEY and SVGEGT. V shed 2 bases, J shed 3 bases, and the junction held 9 bases outside the gene matches. CDR3 protein: CASSYQLRQGIYEQYF. The CDR3 nucleotides are TGTGCCAGCAGTTACCAGCTTCGACAGGGGATCTACGAGCAGTACTTC.

The chain carries TRBV14 and TRBJ2-1, with TRBD2 identical over 8 bases. Germline assignment: CDR1 SGHDN and CDR2 FVKESK. V lost 8 bases to trimming and J lost 8 bases; unmatched junction nucleotides: 17. The CDR3 extends over 16 amino acids. For the CDR3, the DNA is TGTGCCAGCCGGGCGGGAATAATGGCGCGGGGGGATGAGCAGTTCTTC. Translated, it gives CASRAGIMARGDEQFF.

This clone was seen just once. This sequence joins TRBV4-2 and TRBJ1-2, with a weak D call TRBD1 (6 bases). Germline V gene data show CDR1 as LGHNA and CDR2 as YNFKEQ. The CDR3 spans 16 residues. V was cut by 0 bases and J by 8 bases, with 19 bases left in between. The CDR3 protein is CASSQDNGSRGRGYTF. The CDR3 DNA follows: TGTGCCAGCAGCCAAGATAACGGTTCTAGGGGGAGAGGCTACACCTTC.

The rearrangement links TRBV5-1 to TRBJ2-5; no clear D. The CDR3 extends over 11 amino acids. Germline loops: CDR1 SGHRS, CDR2 YFSETQ. Between the trimmed V and J ends, which lost 4 bases and 3 bases, there was a span of 4 bases. The CDR3 nucleotides read TGCGCCAGCAGCCTTAAAGAGACCCAGTACTTC. Its translation is CASSLKETQYF.

V is TRBV10-3 and J is TRBJ1-5; unclear D gene. V was trimmed by 6 bases and J by 5 bases, leaving 14 bases between them. The length of the CDR3 is 14 residues. CDR1 ENHRY and CDR2 SYGVKD come from the germline V gene. The CDR3 nucleotides read TGTGCCATCAGCGACCTAATTCGGGATCAGCCCCAGCATTTT. As protein: CAISDLIRDQPQHF.

V gene TRBV27 combines with J gene TRBJ2-1, with 7 bases identical to TRBD1. Looked up from germline, CDR1 is MNHEY and CDR2 is SMNVEV (reference sequence). The CDR3 is 15 residues long. V dropped 5 bases and J dropped 4; count of bases not matched to a gene: 8. The CDR3 protein is CASSLKGQHYNEQFF. The CDR3 DNA reads as TGTGCCAGCAGTCTAAAGGGACAGCATTACAATGAGCAGTTCTTC.

The CDR3 DNA reads TGTGCCAGCTCAAGGACAGGAGCCTACGAGCAGTACTTC. This codes for CASSRTGAYEQYF. This chain uses TRBV18 with TRBJ2-7, with TRBD1 identical over 7 bases. With V trimmed by 5 bases and J by 2 bases, 3 bases remained unmatched. CDR3 length: 13 residues. Germline V gene sequence: CDR1 KGHSH, CDR2 LQKENI.

This clone was seen a handful of times. The chain has TRBV5-1 and TRBJ1-4; a possible D gene is TRBD1 (5 bases). Trimming left V 1 base short and J 11 bases short, with 9 bases between. This CDR3 has 12 residues. The germline V gene has CDR1 SGHRS and CDR2 YFSETQ. The DNA of the CDR3 is TGCGCCAGCAGCTTGCAGGGCGAGAAACTGTTTTTT. Protein product: CASSLQGEKLFF.